This T cell receptor (beta chain) was identified during a study of regulatory T cells in long-lasting Graves disease. This CDR3 has 14 amino acids. CDR1 is SGHNT, CDR2 YYREEE, per germline (reference sequence). Trimming at V came to 3 bases and at J to 2 bases, leaving 5 bases not matched to a gene. Study results and caveats: Possibly, accuracy suffered from the small sample size.

The time point here: newly diagnosed GD, antithyroid drugs for less than 3 months. RNA extracted from PBMCs served as the sequencing template. Relying on iRepertoire HTBI primers and Arm-PCR of CDR3 regions, the team built TCR beta libraries. One entry per CDR3 protein results from TCRdb running MiXCR on the multiplex PCR reads. The repertoire holds roughly 380,000 distinct CDR3 sequences, with approximately 16% as singletons. A remark on this clonotype: Its antigen is undetermined. This may stem from a read error, because a much larger clone lies one nucleotide away.

This same sample was also part of a study on T cells in Graves' hyperthyroidism and ophthalmopathy.

This chain joins TRBV5-4 and TRBJ2-7; TRBD1 matches 7 bases. Sample: peripheral blood mononuclear cells (PBMCs), taken at new diagnosis, from a patient treated with antithyroid drugs. The TCR originated in a man aged 35-49 years with Graves disease. The CDR3 sequence is CASSYRDRPYEQYF. Here the CDR3 DNA reads TGTGCCAGCAGCTACCGGGACAGACCCTACGAGCAGTACTTC.